This T cell receptor beta chain was identified in a study of control samples from healthy donors and cancer patients. The CDR3 has 19 amino acids. V was clipped by 1 base and J by 3 bases, with 25 bases between them. From germline, CDR1 is MNHEY and CDR2 SVGEGT. Clones were sequenced by immunoSEQ multiplex PCR, and TCRdb holds only the in-frame ones, with some missing. The repertoire holds some 120,000 clones, just over 90% seen once, with 6.5% to 9% in the top ten. This clonotype originated in a woman younger than 35 in good health. Sample: blood. V is TRBV6-2 or TRBV6-3 and J is TRBJ2-7; D gene ambiguous. CDR3 DNA sequence: TGTGCCAGCAGTTACTTCCGGACCGATAGGAATCCACCTCACTACGAGCAGTACTTC. Translated, it gives CASSYFRTDRNPPHYEQYF.